The 4 T cell receptor beta chains in this list originate from one sample, sequenced in a study of cytomegalovirus exposure and HLA in healthy donors. The PCR employed 60 Vbeta primers together with 13 Jbeta primers. Clones were sequenced by immunoSEQ multiplex PCR, and TCRdb holds only the in-frame ones, with some missing. The table has fewer than 90,000 clones, 79% seen once. The specimen was PBMCs. These receptors all come from a woman in her 40s in good health and CMV-seropositive.

V and J are TRBV15 and TRBJ2-3; 11 bases fit TRBD2. This CDR3 region has 19 residues. Germline-derived CDR1 and CDR2 are LNHNV and YYDKDF (reference sequence). With V trimmed by 0 bases and J by 0 bases, 8 bases remained unmatched. CDR3 bases: TGTGCCACCAGCAGAGATCAGGGTAGCGGGGGGGTTAGCACAGATACGCAGTATTTT. Protein sequence: CATSRDQGSGGVSTDTQYF.

The rearrangement joins TRBV5-4 to TRBJ1-2; 8 positions agree with TRBD1. V was clipped by 4 bases and J by 7 bases; unmatched bases: 9. The germline V gene encodes CDR1 SGHNT and CDR2 YYREEE (reference sequence). CDR3 size: 14 residues. This CDR3 reads CASSVDREYVGYTF. The CDR3 DNA reads TGTGCCAGCAGCGTGGACAGGGAGTACGTTGGCTACACCTTC.

This chain joins TRBV30 and TRBJ1-6; 7 nucleotides line up with TRBD1. The CDR3 is 18 residues long. The V and J ends lost 2 bases and 3 bases, in that order; junction bases with no gene match: 13. The germline V gene encodes CDR1 GTSNPN and CDR2 SVGIG (reference sequence). The CDR3 here is CAWSRVSETGVYNSPLHF. In DNA, the CDR3 is TGTGCCTGGAGTCGAGTTTCGGAAACAGGGGTCTATAATTCACCCCTCCACTTT.

This clone was seen a few times. This rearrangement joins TRBV9 to TRBJ1-1; D is unclear. Per the germline V gene, CDR1 is SGDLS and CDR2 is YYNGEE. The V and J ends lost 0 bases and 1 base respectively, with 7 bases between them. There are 14 residues in the CDR3. The CDR3 DNA follows: TGTGCCAGCAGCGTAGACTACCCGAACACTGAAGCTTTCTTT. Amino acids: CASSVDYPNTEAFF.